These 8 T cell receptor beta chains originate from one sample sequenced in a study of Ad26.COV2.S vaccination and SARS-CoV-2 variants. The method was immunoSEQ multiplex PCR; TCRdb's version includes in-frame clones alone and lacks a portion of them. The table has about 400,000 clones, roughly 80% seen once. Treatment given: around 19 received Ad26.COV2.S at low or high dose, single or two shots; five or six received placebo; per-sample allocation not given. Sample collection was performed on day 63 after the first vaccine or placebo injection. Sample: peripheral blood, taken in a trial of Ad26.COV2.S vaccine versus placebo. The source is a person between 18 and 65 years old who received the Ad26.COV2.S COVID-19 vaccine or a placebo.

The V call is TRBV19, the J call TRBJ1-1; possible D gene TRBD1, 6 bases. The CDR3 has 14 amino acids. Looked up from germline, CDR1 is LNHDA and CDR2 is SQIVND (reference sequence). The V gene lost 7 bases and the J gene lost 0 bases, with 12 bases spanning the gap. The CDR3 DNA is TGTGCCAGTACCCCGACAGGAGTGAACACTGAAGCTTTCTTT. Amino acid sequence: CASTPTGVNTEAFF.

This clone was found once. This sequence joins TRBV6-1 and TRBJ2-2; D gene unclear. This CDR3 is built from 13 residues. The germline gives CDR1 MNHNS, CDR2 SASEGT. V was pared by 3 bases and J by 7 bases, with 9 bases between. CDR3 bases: TGTGCCAGCAGTGAGGGGATTAGCGGGGAGCTGTTTTTT. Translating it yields CASSEGISGELFF.

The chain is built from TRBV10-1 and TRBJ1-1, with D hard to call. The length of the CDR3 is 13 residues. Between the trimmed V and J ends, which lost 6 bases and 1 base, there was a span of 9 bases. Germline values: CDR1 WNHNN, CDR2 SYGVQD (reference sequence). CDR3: CASRTAKNTEAFF. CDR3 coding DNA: TGCGCCAGCAGGACGGCCAAGAACACTGAAGCTTTCTTT.

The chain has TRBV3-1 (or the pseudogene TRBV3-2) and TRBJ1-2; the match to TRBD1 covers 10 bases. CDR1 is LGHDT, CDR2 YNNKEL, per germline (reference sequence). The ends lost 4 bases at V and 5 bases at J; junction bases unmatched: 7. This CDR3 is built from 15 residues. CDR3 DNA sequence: TGTGCCAGCAGCCCTCGGACAGGGGGGGATTATGGCTACACCTTC. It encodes CASSPRTGGDYGYTF.

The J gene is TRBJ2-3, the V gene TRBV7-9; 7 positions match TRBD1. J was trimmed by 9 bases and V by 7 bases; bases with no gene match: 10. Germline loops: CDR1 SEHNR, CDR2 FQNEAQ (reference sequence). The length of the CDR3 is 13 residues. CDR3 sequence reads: CASTPTDRATQYF. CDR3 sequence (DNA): TGTGCCAGCACCCCGACCGACAGGGCCACGCAGTATTTT.

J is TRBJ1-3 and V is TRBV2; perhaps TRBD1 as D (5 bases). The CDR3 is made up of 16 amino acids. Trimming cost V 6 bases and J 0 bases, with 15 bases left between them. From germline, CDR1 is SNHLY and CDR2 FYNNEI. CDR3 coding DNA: TGTGCCAGCAGCTGGGGACGGGGAATCTCTGGAAACACCATATATTTT. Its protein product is CASSWGRGISGNTIYF.

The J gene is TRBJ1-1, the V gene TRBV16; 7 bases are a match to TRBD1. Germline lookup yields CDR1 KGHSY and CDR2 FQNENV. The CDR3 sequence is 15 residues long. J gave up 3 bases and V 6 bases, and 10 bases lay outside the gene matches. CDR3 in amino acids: CASSPRQGIYTEAFF. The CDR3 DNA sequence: TGTGCCAGCAGTCCTCGACAGGGTATATACACTGAAGCTTTCTTT.

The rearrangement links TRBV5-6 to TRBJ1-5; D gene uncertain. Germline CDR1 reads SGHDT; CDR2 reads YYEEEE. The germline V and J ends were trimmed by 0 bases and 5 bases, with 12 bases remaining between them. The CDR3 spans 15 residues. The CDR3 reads CASSLAGGYYQPQHF. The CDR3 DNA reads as TGTGCCAGCAGCTTGGCCGGAGGATACTATCAGCCCCAGCATTTT.